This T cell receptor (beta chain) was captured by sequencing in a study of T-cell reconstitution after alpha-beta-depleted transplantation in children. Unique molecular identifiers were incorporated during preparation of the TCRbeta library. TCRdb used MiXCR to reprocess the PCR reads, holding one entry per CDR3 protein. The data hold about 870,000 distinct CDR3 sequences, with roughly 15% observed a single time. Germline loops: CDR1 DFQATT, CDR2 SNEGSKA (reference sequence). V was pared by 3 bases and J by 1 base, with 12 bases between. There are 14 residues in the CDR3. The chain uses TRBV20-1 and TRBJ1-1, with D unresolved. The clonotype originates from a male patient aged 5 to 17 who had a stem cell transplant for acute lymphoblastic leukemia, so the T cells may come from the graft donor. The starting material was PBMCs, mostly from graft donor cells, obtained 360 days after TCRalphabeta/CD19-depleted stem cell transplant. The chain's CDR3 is CSARAGPANTEAFF. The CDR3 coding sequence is TGCAGTGCTAGGGCTGGGCCCGCGAACACTGAAGCTTTCTTT.